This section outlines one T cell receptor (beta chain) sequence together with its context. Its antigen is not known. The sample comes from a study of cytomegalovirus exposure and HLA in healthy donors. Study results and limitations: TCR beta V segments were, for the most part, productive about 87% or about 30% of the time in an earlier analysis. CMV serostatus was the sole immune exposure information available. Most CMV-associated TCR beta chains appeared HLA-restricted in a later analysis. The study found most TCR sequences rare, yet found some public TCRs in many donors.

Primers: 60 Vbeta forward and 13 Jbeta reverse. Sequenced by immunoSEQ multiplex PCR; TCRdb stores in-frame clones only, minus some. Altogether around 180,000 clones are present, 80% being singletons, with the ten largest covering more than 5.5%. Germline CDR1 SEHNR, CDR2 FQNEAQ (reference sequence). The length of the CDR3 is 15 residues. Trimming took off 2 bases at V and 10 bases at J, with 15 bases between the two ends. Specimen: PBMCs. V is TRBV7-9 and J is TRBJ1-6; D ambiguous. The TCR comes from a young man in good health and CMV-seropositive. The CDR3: CASSLNQVKKSPLHF. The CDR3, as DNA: TGTGCCAGCAGCTTAAATCAGGTCAAGAAATCACCCCTCCACTTT.